The 10 T cell receptor beta chains below were found in one sample sequenced in a study of regulatory T cells in long-lasting Graves disease (dated by TCRdb to the early 2020s). The sample's time point label, decoded: persistent/refractory GD, antithyroid drugs over 5 years with positive TRAb. For both TCR sequencing and RNA sequencing, RNA was extracted from PBMCs in TRIzol. Receptors were amplified or captured by multiplex PCR. The reads were generated on an Illumina HiSeq 4000. To build TCR beta libraries, CDR3 regions were amplified by Arm-PCR using iRepertoire HTBI primers. TCRdb redid the processing of the public reads, applying fastp at Q25 and MiXCR, and retained in-frame beta chains. Duplicate CDR3 protein sequences are folded into a single record with the most common DNA and genes. The sample contains 400,000 to 500,000 distinct CDR3 sequences, roughly a fifth of them found a single time. Of the sample, 14% is held by the ten largest clones.

This sample comprised peripheral blood mononuclear cells (PBMCs), obtained when the disease was refractory, from a patient treated with antithyroid drugs. These receptors were obtained from a female donor with Graves disease.

This clonotype was detected many times. The J gene is TRBJ2-7, the V gene TRBV6-1, with D hard to call. V dropped 4 bases and J dropped 0 bases, with 13 bases sitting between them. CDR1 is MNHNS and CDR2 is SASEGT in the germline V gene. CDR3 length: 15 residues. The CDR3 DNA reads TGTGCCAGCAGTGGACAATCGACGAGCTCCTACGAGCAGTACTTC. Translated: CASSGQSTSSYEQYF.

This clonotype was detected many times. The chain is built from TRBV2 and TRBJ1-1; D uncertain. The CDR3 is 13 amino acids. The V gene lost 1 base and the J gene lost 0 bases, with 3 bases spanning the gap. From germline, CDR1 is SNHLY and CDR2 FYNNEI. The CDR3 protein is CASSEGVNTEAFF. The CDR3 DNA sequence: TGTGCCAGCAGTGAAGGCGTGAACACTGAAGCTTTCTTT.

The rearrangement joins TRBV28 to TRBJ2-3; D perhaps matches TRBD2 (6 bases). This CDR3 is built from 16 residues. Looked up from germline, CDR1 is MDHEN and CDR2 is SYDVKM. The ends were cut back, 5 bases at V and 0 bases at J, with 15 bases in the middle. CDR3 coding DNA: TGTGCCAGCAGTCTCAAGTGGCGGGAAAGCACAGATACGCAGTATTTT. Translated: CASSLKWRESTDTQYF.

At least ten counts were recorded for this clonotype. This chain joins TRBV30 and TRBJ2-5, with 13 bases lining up with TRBD2. Trimming at V came to 5 bases and at J to 3 bases, leaving 6 bases not matched to a gene. The CDR3 contains 15 residues. Germline CDR1 and CDR2: GTSNPN and SVGIG (reference sequence). This chain's CDR3 is CAWGTGTSGKETQYF. CDR3 nucleotides: TGTGCCTGGGGGACCGGGACTAGCGGGAAAGAGACCCAGTACTTC.

This clonotype was seen repeatedly, ten times or more. The chain joins TRBV28 to TRBJ1-2; possibly TRBD1 for D (6 bases). Trimming took 10 bases from V and 8 from J, leaving 17 bases between them. The CDR3 has 12 residues. Germline lookup yields CDR1 MDHEN and CDR2 SYDVKM. DNA for the CDR3: TGTGCCATCCAGGGGCATCGGGACGGCTACACCTTC. Translating it yields CAIQGHRDGYTF.

The table lists this clonotype with many counts. The J gene is TRBJ2-7, the V gene TRBV28; 8 bases are a match to TRBD2. CDR3 length equals 15 residues. The junction had 5 bases not matched to a gene; V was cut back by 2 bases and J by 2 bases. Germline CDR1 is MDHEN and CDR2 is SYDVKM. CDR3 sequence reads: CASSLSERGTYEQYF. Written as DNA, the CDR3 is TGTGCCAGCAGTTTAAGCGAGCGGGGGACCTACGAGCAGTACTTC.

The table lists this clonotype with many counts. The genes are TRBV24-1 and TRBJ2-5, with D possibly matching TRBD2 (5 bases). V was clipped by 4 bases and J by 1 base, with 24 bases between them. The CDR3 loop spans 19 amino acids. CDR1 and CDR2 (germline): KGHDR, SFDVKD. The CDR3 bases are TGTGCCACCAGTGACCCAGCGGTAGAGTATTCGGGAATCCAAGAGACCCAGTACTTC. It specifies CATSDPAVEYSGIQETQYF.

The V call is TRBV7-2, the J call TRBJ1-4; no reliable D call. The V end lost 1 base, the J end lost 0 bases, and 6 bases lay between the germline ends. In germline, CDR1 is SGHTA, CDR2 FQGNSA. The CDR3 consists of 15 residues. CDR3 sequence reads: CASSLVGATNEKLFF. The CDR3 nucleotides read TGTGCCAGCAGCTTAGTCGGGGCAACTAATGAAAAACTGTTTTTT.

A few counts support this clonotype. In DNA form, the CDR3 reads TGTGCCAGTAGCTCCATCGGGACCACAGGGGCGACTAATGAAAAACTGTTTTTT. Translated: CASSSIGTTGATNEKLFF. This chain connects TRBV19 to TRBJ1-4; TRBD1 matches at 7 bases. CDR3 length: 18 amino acids. J was trimmed by 2 bases and V by 6 bases; bases with no gene match: 15. Germline CDR1 LNHDA, CDR2 SQIVND (reference sequence). Using reference TRBV19 and TRBJ1-4 for the parts outside the CDR3, the full variable domain is DGGITQSPKYLFRKEGQNVTLSCEQNLNHDAMYWYRQDPGQGLRLIYYSQIVNDFQKGDIAEGYSVSREKKESFPLTVTSAQKNPTAFYLCASSSIGTTGATNEKLFFGSGTQLSVL.

This clonotype was detected many times. The chain couples TRBV6-5 to TRBJ2-2; a possible D gene is TRBD2 (5 bases). V lost 2 bases to trimming and J lost 0 bases, with 16 bases between them. Germline-derived CDR1 and CDR2 are MNHEY and SVGAGI. The CDR3 length is 18 residues. The CDR3 nucleotides are TGTGCCAGCAGTTACCTGATCCAGGACTTCCCGAACACCGGGGAGCTGTTTTTT. Amino acids: CASSYLIQDFPNTGELFF.